This T cell receptor beta chain was captured in a study of shared clonotypes between healthy human individuals. The study, taken as a whole, reports: Rarefaction demonstrated incomplete sorted-subset sequencing despite large depth.

Using immunoSEQ multiplex PCR, the repertoire was profiled, and TCRdb retains in-frame clones only, with some absent. The repertoire holds some 2,500,000 clones, with just under 95% as singletons. To note about this clone: The antigen is unknown.

The investigators split CD4+ cells into a CD45RA+ naive subset and a CD45RA-negative memory subset. The length of the CDR3 is 14 residues. Germline V CDR1 and CDR2: SGHNT, YYREEE (reference sequence). V was clipped by 9 bases and J by 3 bases, with 18 bases between them. Sequenced: naive CD4+ T cells from PBMCs. Specified subset: CD45RA+ positively selected. This sequence originates from a man between 18 and 35 years old in good health. Some clones in this sample may be carry-over from other donors' samples. J is TRBJ1-1 and V is TRBV5-4, with a tentative D call TRBD1 (5 bases). The CDR3 loop is CATLRRGADTEAFF. The CDR3 DNA reads as TGTGCCACCCTTAGGAGGGGCGCGGACACTGAAGCTTTCTTT.